Each of the 14 T cell receptor beta chains below was sequenced from the same sample in a study of technical replicates of blood from a few donors. Sequencing was performed with immunoSEQ multiplex PCR; in TCRdb, only in-frame clones are kept and a portion is missing. The table shows about 66,000 clones, with 95% to 97% occurring only once. Sample: T cells isolated from PBMCs. The source is a human donor in good health.

This chain links TRBV5-1 with TRBJ2-1; maybe TRBD1 (5 bases). Trimming removed 0 bases from V and 7 bases from J, with 20 bases in between. This CDR3 has 17 residues. CDR1 and CDR2 from the germline V gene are SGHRS and YFSETQ. In nucleotides, the CDR3 is TGCGCCAGCAGCTTGGGGCCCAGGGTAGGCAGTGGTAATGAGCAGTTCTTC. Protein sequence: CASSLGPRVGSGNEQFF.

This clone was seen a few times. The chain uses TRBV30 and TRBJ1-1; TRBD1 matches 7 bases. With V trimmed by 7 bases and J by 1 base, 12 bases remained unmatched. CDR3 length: 15 residues. Germline values: CDR1 GTSNPN, CDR2 SVGIG (reference sequence). The DNA of the CDR3 is TGTGCCTACACACAGGGGCTGTTGGCGAACACTGAAGCTTTCTTT. Residues: CAYTQGLLANTEAFF.

V gene TRBV7-2 combines with J gene TRBJ1-5; possibly TRBD1 for D (5 bases). Between the trimmed V and J ends, which lost 5 bases and 0 bases, there was a span of 20 bases. The CDR3 contains 18 residues. CDR1 and CDR2 from the germline V gene are SGHTA and FQGNSA. The CDR3 DNA reads as TGTGCCAGCAGCCGACAGCCGACTTACTCTTATAGCAATCAGCCCCAGCATTTT. It specifies CASSRQPTYSYSNQPQHF.

The rearrangement joins TRBV6-5 to TRBJ2-1; 10 bases align to TRBD2. Germline CDR1 is MNHEY and CDR2 is SVGAGI. The CDR3 runs to 12 residues. J was trimmed by 6 bases and V by 7 bases; bases with no gene match: 0. The CDR3 reads CASTSGSNEQFF. The CDR3 DNA sequence: TGTGCCAGCACTAGCGGGAGCAATGAGCAGTTCTTC.

The genes are TRBV7-8 and TRBJ2-3; a possible D gene is TRBD1 (5 bases). The germline V gene has CDR1 SGHVS and CDR2 FQNEAQ. The germline V and J ends were trimmed by 5 bases and 6 bases, with 21 bases remaining between them. The CDR3 contains 16 residues. CDR3 residues: CASSPRRLRVEDTQYF. CDR3 DNA sequence: TGTGCCAGCAGCCCCCGTCGCCTCAGGGTTGAGGATACGCAGTATTTT.

The chain combines TRBV6-5 with TRBJ1-1, with unresolved D. The CDR3 consists of 14 residues. Germline V gene data show CDR1 as MNHEY and CDR2 as SVGAGI. Trimming took 4 bases from V and 4 from J, leaving 13 bases between them. The CDR3 is CASSFVSRGTEAFF. The CDR3 bases are TGTGCCAGCAGTTTCGTTTCCCGGGGCACTGAAGCTTTCTTT.

The rearrangement uses TRBV23-1 and TRBJ1-1; 7 nucleotides align to TRBD1. TRBV23-1 is an ORF, and what it does is uncertain. The CDR3 length is 15 residues. The trim removed 4 bases at V and 6 bases at J, leaving 11 bases unmatched. The CDR3 coding sequence is TGCGCCAGCAGTCGACCGGGACAGAGGTGGGCTGAAGCTTTCTTT. This sequence encodes CASSRPGQRWAEAFF.

In this sample, this clone turned up once. The chain joins TRBV14 to TRBJ1-3; D is ambiguous. There are 13 residues in the CDR3. Looked up from germline, CDR1 is SGHDN and CDR2 is FVKESK. Trimming removed 1 base at V and 11 bases at J, with 12 bases between. This CDR3 is CASSQGGVFSIYF. In nucleotides, the CDR3 is TGTGCCAGCAGCCAAGGGGGAGTATTCTCCATATATTTT.

The rearrangement joins TRBV19 to TRBJ2-1, with D possibly matching TRBD1 (5 bases). The germline V and J ends were trimmed by 8 bases and 7 bases, with 12 bases remaining between them. Germline assignment: CDR1 LNHDA and CDR2 SQIVND (reference sequence). The CDR3 consists of 12 residues. As DNA, the CDR3 is TGTGCCAGTGGGCAGGGTATTAATGAGCAGTTCTTC. The encoded protein is CASGQGINEQFF.

The gene calls are TRBV18 and TRBJ2-1, with D perhaps TRBD2 (6 bases). V was cut by 8 bases and J by 5 bases, with 13 bases left in between. The CDR3 length is 13 residues. In germline, CDR1 is KGHSH, CDR2 LQKENI. The CDR3 sequence: CASTGGFNNEQFF. The CDR3, as DNA: TGTGCCAGCACCGGAGGGTTCAACAATGAGCAGTTCTTC.

The J gene is TRBJ2-7, the V gene TRBV6-1, with unresolved D. CDR1 MNHNS and CDR2 SASEGT come from the germline V gene. This CDR3 spans 12 amino acids. Trimming took off 3 bases at V and 2 bases at J, with 5 bases between the two ends. CDR3 sequence (DNA): TGTGCCAGCAGTGACTCCCCCTACGAGCAGTACTTC. Residues: CASSDSPYEQYF.

V usage is TRBV30 and J usage is TRBJ2-4; 9 positions match TRBD1. This CDR3 has 21 residues. From germline, CDR1 is GTSNPN and CDR2 SVGIG (reference sequence). V shed 0 bases and J 1 base; nucleotides not matched to a gene: 19. Here the CDR3 DNA reads TGTGCCTGGAGTGTAGGGGTGTGGGGACAGGGAGAATCTAAGGCCAAAAACATTCAGTACTTC. Its protein is CAWSVGVWGQGESKAKNIQYF.

The rearrangement joins TRBV27 to TRBJ2-1, with a weak D call TRBD1 (5 bases). Germline V gene lookup returns CDR1 MNHEY and CDR2 SMNVEV (reference sequence). This CDR3 region has 17 residues. The V gene lost 3 bases and the J gene lost 4 bases, with 19 bases spanning the gap. For the CDR3, the DNA is TGTGCCAGCAGTTTTCCTAGTGGGGCCCAAGTATACAATGAGCAGTTCTTC. Amino acids: CASSFPSGAQVYNEQFF.

CDR3 nucleotide sequence: TGTGCCAGCAGCTCAGCTAGCGTGGGGGGTACAGATACGCAGTATTTT. It yields the protein CASSSASVGGTDTQYF. This sequence joins TRBV11-3 and TRBJ2-3; weak D call: TRBD2 (6 bases). The CDR3 is made up of 16 amino acids. The V end lost 4 bases, the J end lost 3 bases, and 17 bases lay between the germline ends. Germline CDR1 SGHNT, CDR2 YENEEA.